This T cell receptor beta chain was sequenced during a study of T cell responses to AZD1222 COVID-19 vaccine. Generated by immunoSEQ multiplex PCR, the TCRdb table keeps only in-frame clones and is missing some. This sample yields some 190,000 clones, of which around 90% are seen a single time; roughly 2% belongs to the top ten. The germline V gene encodes CDR1 MNHEY and CDR2 SVGAGI. After removal of 2 bases from V and 4 bases from J, the junction contained 4 bases not matched to a gene. This CDR3 is built from 15 residues. The V call is TRBV6-5, the J call TRBJ2-5, with 10 bases lining up with TRBD1. This TCR was sampled from an adult who received the AZD1222 COVID-19 vaccine. The sample here was peripheral blood, taken 28 days after the second AZD1222 dose. CDR3 DNA: TGTGCCAGCAGTTACGGGACAGGGGAGGGAGAGACCCAGTACTTC. This translates into CASSYGTGEGETQYF.